This TCR beta chain was sequenced in a study of T-cell memory formation after mild COVID-19. Study-wide background: TCR clusters were mostly confined to one donor each. Broader study findings: Shrinking CD4+ clones resided mostly in CM and EM, and CD8+ ones in EMRA. SARS-CoV-2 specificity was not confirmed for second-wave clones peaking on day 37.

The V end was cut by 0 bases, the J end by 2 bases, with 13 bases between. Germline V lookup: CDR1 SGDLS, CDR2 YYNGEE. CDR3 size: 16 residues. Comments on this clonotype: Its antigen is undetermined.

TCRdb reprocessed the 5' RACE reads via MiXCR and lists one record per CDR3 protein. The sample holds approximately 500,000 distinct CDR3 sequences, about 23% seen once. The sequence came from an adult woman who had mild COVID-19 (a few samples of this study predate the infection). Cell type and time point are not known. Sequenced sample: PBMCs or a T cell subset sorted from them (not recorded which). This chain uses TRBV9 with TRBJ2-3; perhaps TRBD1 as D (5 bases). The CDR3 DNA reads as TGTGCCAGCAGCGTAGCAGGGATCAGACCCACAGATACGCAGTATTTT. Protein product: CASSVAGIRPTDTQYF.